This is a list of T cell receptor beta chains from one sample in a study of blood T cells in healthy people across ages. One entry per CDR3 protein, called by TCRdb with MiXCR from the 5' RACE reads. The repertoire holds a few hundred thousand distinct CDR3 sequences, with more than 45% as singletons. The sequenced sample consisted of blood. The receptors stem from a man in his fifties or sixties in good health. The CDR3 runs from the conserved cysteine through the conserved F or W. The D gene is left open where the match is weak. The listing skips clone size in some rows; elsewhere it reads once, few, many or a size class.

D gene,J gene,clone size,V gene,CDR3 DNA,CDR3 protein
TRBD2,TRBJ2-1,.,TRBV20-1,TGCAGTGCTAGCCCCACTAGCGGGAGGGCGAGCTCCTACAATGAGCAGTTCTTC,CSASPTSGRASSYNEQFF
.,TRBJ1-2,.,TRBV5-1,TGCGCCAGCAGCCTCCGGGATCCTAACTATGGCTACACCTTC,CASSLRDPNYGYTF
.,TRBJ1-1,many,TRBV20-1,TGCAGTGCCCCGGGACCCGCGAGCACTGAAGCTTTCTTT,CSAPGPASTEAFF
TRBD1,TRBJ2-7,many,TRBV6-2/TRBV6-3,TGTGCCAGCAGTTACTCCCCGGGACAGGCGACCTACGAGCAGTACTTC,CASSYSPGQATYEQYF
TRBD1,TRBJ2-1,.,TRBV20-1,TGCAGTGCCCGAAAGGGGGGACAGGGGGCTTATAATGAGCAGTTCTTC,CSARKGGQGAYNEQFF
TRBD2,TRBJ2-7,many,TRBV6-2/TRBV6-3,TGTGCCAGCACTCTTCGACTAGCGGGAAAGTACGAGCAGTACTTC,CASTLRLAGKYEQYF
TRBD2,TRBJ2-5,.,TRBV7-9,TGTGCCAGCAGCCCTTTGGGGACTAGCTTTCAGGAGACCCAGTACTTC,CASSPLGTSFQETQYF
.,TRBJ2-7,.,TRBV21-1,TGTGCCAGCATGGACAGGTCGGGGGCGGGCGAGCAGTACTTC,CASMDRSGAGEQYF
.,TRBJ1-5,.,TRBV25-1,TGTGCCAGCAGTGGTGGGCCACTTTCCCTTAGCAATCAGCCCCAGCATTTT,CASSGGPLSLSNQPQHF
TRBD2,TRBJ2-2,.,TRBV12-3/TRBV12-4,TGTGCCAGCAGTTTCCTGAGCGGGGGCGGCACCGGGGAGCTGTTTTTT,CASSFLSGGGTGELFF
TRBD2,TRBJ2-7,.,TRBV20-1,TGCAGTGCTACTCTAGCGGCCAGCTCCTACGAGCAGTACTTC,CSATLAASSYEQYF
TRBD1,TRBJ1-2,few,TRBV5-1,TGTGCCAGCAGCTTGGGGCAGGGGGATGGCTACACCTTC,CASSLGQGDGYTF
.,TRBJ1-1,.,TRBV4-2,TGTGCCAGCAAGATACAGAACACTGAAGCTTTCTTT,CASKIQNTEAFF
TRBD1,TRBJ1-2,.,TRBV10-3,TGTGCCATCGGAGGGACAGGGGCAGAGGGCTACACCTTC,CAIGGTGAEGYTF
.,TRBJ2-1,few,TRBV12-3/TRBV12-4,TGTGCCAGCACCCCGACTCCCTGGAATGAGCAGTTCTTC,CASTPTPWNEQFF
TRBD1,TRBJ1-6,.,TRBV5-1,TGCGCCAGCAGCTTAACAGGGGACATTTCACCCCTCCACTTT,CASSLTGDISPLHF
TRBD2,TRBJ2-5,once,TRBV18,TGTGCCAGCTCACCGGGAGCTAGCGGGGGCCGGGAGACCCAGTACTTC,CASSPGASGGRETQYF
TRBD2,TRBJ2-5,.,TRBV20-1,TGCAGTGCTCGCTCGGGACTAGCGGGGGTCTTGTGGGAGACCCAGTACTTC,CSARSGLAGVLWETQYF
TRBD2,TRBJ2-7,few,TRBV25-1,TGTGCCAGCAGTGAATCCAGGACTAGCGATGGCGAGCAGTACTTC,CASSESRTSDGEQYF
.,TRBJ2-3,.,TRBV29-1,TGCGGCTCTAAGGCGGGAATGGGGGCAGATACGCAGTATTTT,CGSKAGMGADTQYF
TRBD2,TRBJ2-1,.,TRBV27,TGTGCCAGCAGCCCCGGGACTAGCCTCGGGAGGGGATACAATGAGCAGTTCTTC,CASSPGTSLGRGYNEQFF
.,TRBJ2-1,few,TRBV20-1,TGCAGTGCTAGGGATAGGGAGCATGAGCAGTTCTTC,CSARDREHEQFF
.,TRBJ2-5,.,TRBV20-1,TGCAGTGCTCCCTCCGGGGGACTCCAAGAGACCCAGTACTTC,CSAPSGGLQETQYF
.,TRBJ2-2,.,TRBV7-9,TGTGCTAGCAGCTTCCTCACAAACACCGGGGAGCTGTTTTTT,CASSFLTNTGELFF
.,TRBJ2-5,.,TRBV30,TGTGCCTGGAGTGTCCAGGGTGGAGAGACCCAGTACTTC,CAWSVQGGETQYF
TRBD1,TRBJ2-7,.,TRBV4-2,TGTGCCAGCAGCCAAGAAGGGACAGGGGGGAGCGAGCAGTACTTC,CASSQEGTGGSEQYF
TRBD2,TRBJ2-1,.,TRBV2,TGTGCCAGCAGTCCGAGACTAGCGGGGGCGTACAATGAGCAGTTCTTC,CASSPRLAGAYNEQFF
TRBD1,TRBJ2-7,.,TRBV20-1,TGCAGTGCTGGAACCGGGACAGGGGACATAGAGGAGCAGTACTTC,CSAGTGTGDIEEQYF
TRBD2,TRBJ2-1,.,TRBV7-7,TGTGCTAGCAGCAGCACCGGGACTAGTGGGGGTGAGCAGTTCTTC,CASSSTGTSGGEQFF
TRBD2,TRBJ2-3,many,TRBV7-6,TGTGCCAGCAGCCACCGACTAGCGGGGGGCACAGATACGCAGTATTTT,CASSHRLAGGTDTQYF
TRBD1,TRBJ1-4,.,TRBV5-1,TGCGCCAGCAGCTGGACAGGGTTTGGGGAAAAACTGTTTTTT,CASSWTGFGEKLFF
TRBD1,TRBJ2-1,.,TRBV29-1,TGCAGCGTTTCGGACAGGCGATATGAGCAGTTCTTC,CSVSDRRYEQFF
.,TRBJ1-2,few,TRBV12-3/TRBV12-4,TGTGCCAGCAGTTCATCACGAGCAGGTGGCCGGGGGGGCTACACCTTC,CASSSSRAGGRGGYTF
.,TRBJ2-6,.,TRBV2,TGTGCCAGCTCCAGGGCAGGTGACTCTGGGGCCAACGTCCTGACTTTC,CASSRAGDSGANVLTF
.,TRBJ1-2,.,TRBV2,TGTGCCAGCAAATATGCGCATGGCTACACCTTC,CASKYAHGYTF
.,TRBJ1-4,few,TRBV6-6,TGTGCCAGCAGTACCCCTCGGACCGAGAATGAAAAACTGTTTTTT,CASSTPRTENEKLFF
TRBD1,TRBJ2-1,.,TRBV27,TGTGCCAGCAGTTCGACCGGGACAGCCCTCTACAATGAGCAGTTCTTC,CASSSTGTALYNEQFF
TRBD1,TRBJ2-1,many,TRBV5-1,TGCGCCAGCAGCTCGGGACAGGGGGCGAATGAGCAGTTCTTC,CASSSGQGANEQFF
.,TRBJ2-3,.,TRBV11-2,TGTGCCAGCAGCTTAGTCCAAATCACAGATACGCAGTATTTT,CASSLVQITDTQYF
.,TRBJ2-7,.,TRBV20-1,TGCAGTGCTAGACACAGCTACGAGCAGTACTTC,CSARHSYEQYF
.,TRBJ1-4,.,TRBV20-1,TGCAGTGCTAGAGATGGGGGGGGCATCGGTGAAAAACTGTTTTTT,CSARDGGGIGEKLFF
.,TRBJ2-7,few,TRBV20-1,TGCAGTGCTTCTAGGGGGGCGAGCTCCTACGAGCAGTACTTC,CSASRGASSYEQYF
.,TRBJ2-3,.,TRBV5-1,TGCGCCAGCAGCTCTAACGGAGGAAACACAGATACGCAGTATTTT,CASSSNGGNTDTQYF
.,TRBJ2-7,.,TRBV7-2,TGTGCCAGCAGCGGACAGCGGGGAGGTTACAATGAGCAGTACTTC,CASSGQRGGYNEQYF
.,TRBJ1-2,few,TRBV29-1,TGCAGCGTTGCGGGGGGAGGGAGCTATGGCTACACCTTC,CSVAGGGSYGYTF
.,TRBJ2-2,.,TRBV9,TGTGCCAGCAGCGCAGGGGGGGGCCACCCCACCGGGGAGCTGTTTTTT,CASSAGGGHPTGELFF
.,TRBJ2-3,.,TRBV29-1,TGCAGCGGTACAGGGAGAAGAGCAGATACGCAGTATTTT,CSGTGRRADTQYF
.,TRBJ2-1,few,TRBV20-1,TGCAGTGCTAGCTTTAACGTTGGGGAAGTGGGGTACAATGAGCAGTTCTTC,CSASFNVGEVGYNEQFF
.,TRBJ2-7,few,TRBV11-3,TGTGCCAGCAGCTCCCGCCGTTTCGACGAGCGGTACTTC,CASSSRRFDERYF
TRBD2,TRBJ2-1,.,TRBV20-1,TGCAGTGCTAGAACCGGGACTAGCAATGAGCAGTTCTTC,CSARTGTSNEQFF
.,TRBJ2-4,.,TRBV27,TGTGCCAGCAGTTTACACGGGTTCAAAAACATTCAGTACTTC,CASSLHGFKNIQYF
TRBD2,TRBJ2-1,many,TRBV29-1,TGCAGCGCTAGCGGATCCTACAATGAGCAGTTCTTC,CSASGSYNEQFF
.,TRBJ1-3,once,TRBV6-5,TGTGCCAGCAGTTACTCTGGGCAGGCCTTTGGAAACACCATATATTTT,CASSYSGQAFGNTIYF
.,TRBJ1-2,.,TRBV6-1,TGTGCCAGCAGTGAAGTAGGGAGCTATGGCTACACCTTC,CASSEVGSYGYTF
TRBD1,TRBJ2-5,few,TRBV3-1,TGTGCCAGCAGCCTTCATTCGGGACAGGGGATAGAGACCCAGTACTTC,CASSLHSGQGIETQYF
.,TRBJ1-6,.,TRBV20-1,TGCAGTGCTAGAGATAACAGACGCTCCTATAATCCACCCCTCCACTTT,CSARDNRRSYNPPLHF